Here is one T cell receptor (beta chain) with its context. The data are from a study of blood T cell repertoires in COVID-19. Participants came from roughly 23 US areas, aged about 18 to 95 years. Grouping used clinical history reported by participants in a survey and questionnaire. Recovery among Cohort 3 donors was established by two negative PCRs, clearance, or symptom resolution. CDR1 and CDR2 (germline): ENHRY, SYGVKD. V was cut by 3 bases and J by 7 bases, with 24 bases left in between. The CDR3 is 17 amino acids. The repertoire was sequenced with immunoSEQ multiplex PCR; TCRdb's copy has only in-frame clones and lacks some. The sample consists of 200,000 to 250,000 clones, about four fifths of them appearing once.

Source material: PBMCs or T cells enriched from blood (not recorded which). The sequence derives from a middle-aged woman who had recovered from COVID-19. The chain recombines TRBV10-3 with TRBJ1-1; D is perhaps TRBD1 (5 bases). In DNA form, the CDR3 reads TGTGCCATCAGTGAAAATTCGGACGTGGGGGAGGGTGGTGAAGCTTTCTTT. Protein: CAISENSDVGEGGEAFF.